These T cell receptor beta chains were read from a single sample in a study of cytomegalovirus exposure and HLA in healthy donors. Here immunoSEQ multiplex PCR was the method, and the copy in TCRdb shows in-frame clones only, minus some. This repertoire shows 100,000 to 150,000 clones, 80% found once; its top ten account for 1%. The sample comprised PBMCs. These receptors were taken from a man aged 40-55 years in good health and CMV-seronegative. The CDR3 runs from the conserved cysteine through the conserved F or W. A D gene is named only where the DNA matches it firmly.

V gene	J gene	D gene	CDR3 protein	CDR3 DNA
TRBV6-1	TRBJ1-6	-	CASSEFTGYLGSPLHF	TGTGCCAGCAGTGAATTTACAGGGTACCTGGGATCACCCCTCCACTTT
TRBV28	TRBJ1-2	-	CASRPDRNYGYTF	TGTGCCAGCAGACCCGACAGGAACTATGGCTACACCTTC
TRBV7-8	TRBJ2-7	-	CASSLGQAGEQYF	TGTGCCAGCAGCTTAGGACAGGCTGGCGAGCAGTACTTC
TRBV11-2	TRBJ1-1	TRBD1	CASSFGQGLPEAFF	TGTGCCAGCAGCTTTGGACAGGGTCTCCCTGAAGCTTTCTTT
TRBV2	TRBJ1-1	-	CASSSTGMNTEAFF	TGTGCCAGCAGTTCGACAGGAATGAACACTGAAGCTTTCTTT
TRBV18	TRBJ1-1	-	CASSVMDVTVNTEAFF	TGTGCCAGCTCAGTTATGGACGTGACAGTGAACACTGAAGCTTTCTTT
TRBV7-2	TRBJ2-3	TRBD2	CASSLGLALTDTQYF	TGTGCCAGCAGCTTGGGACTAGCCCTGACAGATACGCAGTATTTT
TRBV4-1	TRBJ1-3	TRBD1	CASSQDDPRGTGNTIYF	TGCGCCAGCAGCCAAGACGATCCCAGGGGGACTGGAAACACCATATATTTT
TRBV11-3	TRBJ1-1	-	CASSTGRNTEAFF	TGTGCCAGCAGCACCGGGAGGAACACTGAAGCTTTCTTT
TRBV2	TRBJ2-5	TRBD1	CASSEAGTGQETQYF	TGTGCCAGCAGTGAAGCCGGGACAGGGCAAGAGACCCAGTACTTC
TRBV5-5	TRBJ1-2	TRBD1	CASSTRTGNGYTF	TGTGCCAGCAGCACCCGGACAGGGAATGGCTACACCTTC